A single sample gave rise to the 9 T cell receptor beta chains below, sequenced in a study of CXCR3-negative and CXCR3-positive naive CD8 T cells (dated by TCRdb to about 2019). The listed sequencing device is NextSeq 550. The Human TCR Profiling Kit (MiLaboratory) was used to prepare UMI-labeled 5' RACE TRB cDNA libraries. With the reads reprocessed by TCRdb, a single entry stands for each CDR3 protein sequence and no DNA is reported. This sample's table lists 50,000 to 65,000 distinct CDR3 sequences. Together, the top ten hold roughly 4.2% of the sample. Sequenced material: naive CXCR3- CD8+ T cells from blood. This specimen's cell subset or site label, per the study, means: CD45RO-CCR7+CD27+CD95- naive CD8+ T cells lacking CXCR3 (TNR3-). Receptors originate from a human donor in good health. Some clones in this sample may be carry-over from other donors' samples.

V and J are TRBV7-2 and TRBJ1-6; lacking DNA, the TRBD1 call made by TCRdb goes unchecked. Germline values: CDR1 SGHTA, CDR2 FQGNSA. This CDR3 is 15 amino acids long. The CDR3 sequence is CASSSDETGGSPLHF.

The V gene is TRBV2, the J gene TRBJ1-1. Looked up from germline, CDR1 is SNHLY and CDR2 is FYNNEI. The CDR3 has 14 amino acids. The CDR3 spells CASSEGSWDTEAFF.

V is TRBV5-8 and J is TRBJ1-1; TCRdb indicates TRBD1, and absent DNA this call remains unverified. Germline CDR1 SGHTS, CDR2 YDEGEE. CDR3 length: 16 amino acids. The CDR3 sequence: CASSLGQALLNTEAFF.

The chain recombines TRBV7-2 with TRBJ2-7. The germline V gene encodes CDR1 SGHTA and CDR2 FQGNSA. The CDR3 consists of 12 residues. CDR3 protein: CASSSLTFEQYF.

The rearrangement joins TRBV4-1 to TRBJ2-7; TCRdb selects TRBD1, and the lack of DNA leaves this call unchecked. The CDR3 sequence is 15 residues long. Per the germline V gene, CDR1 is MGHRA and CDR2 is YSYEKL. The CDR3 sequence: CASSRAPGGADEQYF.

V gene TRBV29-1 combines with J gene TRBJ1-2; TCRdb's assignment of TRBD1 cannot be checked, as there is no DNA. Germline CDR1 and CDR2: SQVTM and ANQGSEA. The CDR3 has 16 residues. This chain's CDR3 is CSVEVVGQGAFYGYTF.

V and J are TRBV7-2 and TRBJ2-1; TCRdb designates TRBD1, a call that cannot be tested without DNA. The CDR3 length is 15 residues. CDR1 is SGHTA, CDR2 FQGNSA, per germline. CDR3 residues: CASSWTGELYNEQFF.

V is TRBV9 and J is TRBJ2-1; there is no DNA to check the TCRdb D call of TRBD2. From germline, CDR1 is SGDLS and CDR2 YYNGEE. CDR3 length: 15 residues. Here the CDR3 reads CASSVDGGGNNEQFF.

V is TRBV15 and J is TRBJ2-3; TCRdb's D call, TRBD1, is unchecked because there is no DNA. CDR3 size: 19 residues. The germline gives CDR1 LNHNV, CDR2 YYDKDF (reference sequence). CDR3 region: CATSRVARTGQGIKDTQYF.